This T cell receptor beta chain comes out of a study of T cell responses to AZD1222 COVID-19 vaccine. Overall study findings and caveats: Sampled repertoires all dated from after the peak T cell response. Baseline seropositives among AZD1222 recipients totaled only six. Spike-specific TCR breadth rose after two AZD1222 doses, and depth rose as well.

The data were produced by immunoSEQ multiplex PCR, yet TCRdb's version contains in-frame clones alone and is incomplete. Of almost 95,000 clones detected, 85% appear once; the ten largest clones hold 4.5%. The CDR3 runs to 13 residues. Germline V CDR1 and CDR2: MDHEN, SYDVKM. J was trimmed by 4 bases and V by 4 bases; bases with no gene match: 3. Concerning this clone itself: Its antigen is not identified.

Sequencing used peripheral blood, obtained 28 days after the second AZD1222 dose. The rearrangement links TRBV28 to TRBJ1-2; 7 bases are a match to TRBD1. This receptor was taken from an adult who received the AZD1222 COVID-19 vaccine. CDR3 nucleotide sequence: TGTGCCAGCAGTTCCGGGACAGTCTATGGCTACACCTTC. Its protein is CASSSGTVYGYTF.